The 32 T cell receptor beta chains below were found in one sample sequenced in a study of T cells in narcolepsy. TCRdb keeps only in-frame clones here, not all; method: immunoSEQ multiplex PCR. The data show about 32,000 clones, 79% seen once. The specimen sequenced was memory (CD45RA-) CD4+ T cells from blood. The source is a human donor in good health.

Comments on this clone: Other nucleotide sequences in the sample specify the same CDR3. V is TRBV18 and J is TRBJ1-1; D call uncertain. This CDR3 is 13 amino acids long. Trimming pared 3 bases from V and 1 base from J, leaving 6 bases between. Germline V gene sequence: CDR1 KGHSH, CDR2 LQKENI. DNA of the CDR3: TGTGCCAGCTCACCGGGGAGGAACACTGAAGCTTTCTTT. This gives the protein CASSPGRNTEAFF.

V gene TRBV14 combines with J gene TRBJ2-3; tentatively, D is TRBD1 (5 bases). Germline V gene lookup returns CDR1 SGHDN and CDR2 FVKESK. This CDR3 has 14 amino acids. V lost 2 bases, J lost 3 bases, and 9 bases lay in between. The CDR3 protein is CASSQLRDTDTQYF. CDR3 bases: TGTGCCAGCAGCCAACTCAGGGATACAGATACGCAGTATTTT.

The chain uses TRBV30 and TRBJ1-1, with a weak D call TRBD1 (5 bases). With 4 bases removed from V and 0 bases from J, the gap between germline ends came to 12 bases. CDR3 size: 14 residues. Germline V gene lookup returns CDR1 GTSNPN and CDR2 SVGIG (reference sequence). CDR3 protein: CAWTQGTLNTEAFF. DNA for the CDR3: TGTGCCTGGACGCAAGGGACGTTGAACACTGAAGCTTTCTTT.

The genes are TRBV6-1 and TRBJ1-5; unclear D gene. Per germline, CDR1 MNHNS and CDR2 SASEGT. This CDR3 contains 13 residues. Trimming cost V 2 bases and J 11 bases, with 13 bases left between them. This CDR3 is CASSESVNRAQHF. The DNA for the CDR3 is TGTGCCAGCAGTGAAAGTGTTAATAGGGCCCAGCATTTT.

This chain joins TRBV19 and TRBJ1-3; possible D gene TRBD1, 6 bases. The V and J ends lost 5 bases and 0 bases respectively, with 8 bases between them. The CDR3 is made up of 14 amino acids. CDR1 and CDR2 from the germline V gene are LNHDA and SQIVND (reference sequence). The DNA of the CDR3 is TGTGCCAGTAGTCAACAGGGCTCTGGAAACACCATATATTTT. Translating gives CASSQQGSGNTIYF.

The CDR3 sequence: CASSMDRGNTIYF. The CDR3 nucleotides are TGTGCCAGTAGTATGGACAGGGGGAACACCATATATTTT. V and J are TRBV19 and TRBJ1-3, with 10 positions matching TRBD1. Germline trimming cut 3 bases from V and 7 bases from J; bases unmatched to any gene: 0. The CDR3 is 13 amino acids. CDR1 and CDR2 from the germline V gene are LNHDA and SQIVND (reference sequence).

The gene calls are TRBV19 and TRBJ1-4; a weak D match, TRBD1 (6 bases). V was cut by 5 bases and J by 0 bases, with 10 bases left in between. The CDR3 runs to 15 residues. Per germline, CDR1 LNHDA and CDR2 SQIVND (reference sequence). In nucleotides, the CDR3 is TGTGCCAGTAGTCGGACAGCCTCAACTAATGAAAAACTGTTTTTT. This codes for CASSRTASTNEKLFF.

This chain joins TRBV12-5 and TRBJ2-2; TRBD1 matches at 7 bases. V was clipped by 5 bases and J by 3 bases; unmatched bases: 6. Germline values: CDR1 LGHNT, CDR2 FRNRAP. The CDR3 runs to 15 residues. CDR3 residues: CASGQNRGYTGELFF. DNA of the CDR3: TGTGCTAGTGGTCAAAACAGGGGTTACACCGGGGAGCTGTTTTTT.

The rearrangement uses TRBV7-6 and TRBJ1-2; D perhaps matches TRBD1 (6 bases). The length of the CDR3 is 12 residues. Germline V gene data show CDR1 as SGHVS and CDR2 as FNYEAQ. Trimming shortened V by 6 bases and J by 6 bases, and 11 bases separated the two germline ends. In DNA form, the CDR3 reads TGTGCCAGCAGTCCACAGGGAGATGGCTACACCTTC. This translates into CASSPQGDGYTF.

The rearrangement joins TRBV7-9 to TRBJ1-5, with D uncertain. The CDR3 extends over 14 amino acids. The V gene's germline CDR1 is SEHNR and CDR2 FQNEAQ (reference sequence). V dropped 1 base and J dropped 9 bases, with 13 bases sitting between them. The CDR3 loop reads CASSLESGSGPQHF. In nucleotides, the CDR3 is TGTGCCAGCAGCTTAGAAAGTGGGTCTGGGCCCCAGCATTTT.

The rearrangement uses TRBV30 and TRBJ1-2; D is perhaps TRBD1 (5 bases). The V end lost 0 bases, the J end lost 5 bases, and 19 bases lay between the germline ends. The V gene's germline CDR1 is GTSNPN and CDR2 SVGIG (reference sequence). CDR3 size: 16 residues. CDR3 region: CAWSVQGAAYHYGYTF. CDR3 DNA sequence: TGTGCCTGGAGTGTACAAGGGGCAGCGTACCATTATGGCTACACCTTC.

The V call is TRBV5-1, the J call TRBJ1-2; unclear D gene. CDR1 is SGHRS, CDR2 YFSETQ, per germline. This CDR3 spans 13 amino acids. V shed 0 bases and J shed 8 bases, with 11 bases lying between them. CDR3 protein: CASSLERFGGYTF. In DNA, the CDR3 is TGCGCCAGCAGCTTGGAAAGATTCGGAGGCTACACCTTC.

This clone has a single count. The J gene is TRBJ2-7, the V gene TRBV27, with TRBD2 matching 7 bases. The CDR3 is 14 residues long. Looked up from germline, CDR1 is MNHEY and CDR2 is SMNVEV (reference sequence). The junction had 7 bases not matched to a gene; V was cut back by 7 bases and J by 1 base. CDR3 sequence: CASKVTSASYEQYF. The CDR3 coding sequence is TGTGCCAGCAAGGTCACTAGCGCGTCCTACGAGCAGTACTTC.

This chain uses TRBV7-2 with TRBJ1-2, with a weak D call TRBD1 (5 bases). Germline V gene lookup returns CDR1 SGHTA and CDR2 FQGNSA. The CDR3 is 15 amino acids. V shed 6 bases and J shed 0 bases, with 14 bases lying between them. DNA for the CDR3: TGTGCCAGCAGTCCCGCCCGCAGGGCTAACTATGGCTACACCTTC. Residues: CASSPARRANYGYTF.

The V and J genes are TRBV11-2 and TRBJ1-3, with TRBD1 matching over 7 bases. Germline loops: CDR1 SGHAT, CDR2 FQNNGV. V lost 5 bases and J lost 3; bases outside the gene matches: 16. The CDR3 has 18 residues. CDR3 amino acids: CASSPKPPGQLIGNTIYF. In nucleotides, the CDR3 is TGTGCCAGCAGCCCTAAACCTCCGGGACAGTTAATTGGAAACACCATATATTTT. Using reference TRBV11-2 and TRBJ1-3 for the parts outside the CDR3, the full variable domain is EAGVAQSPRYKIIEKRQSVAFWCNPISGHATLYWYQQILGQGPKLLIQFQNNGVVDDSQLPKDRFSAERLKGVDSTLKIQPAKLEDSAVYLCASSPKPPGQLIGNTIYFGEGSWLTVV.

The rearrangement links TRBV11-2 to TRBJ2-5; 8 bases align to TRBD2. The J call is in doubt because the DNA end fits TRBJ2-7 better. Germline V gene lookup returns CDR1 SGHAT and CDR2 FQNNGV. The CDR3 totals 14 residues. The CDR3 loop is CASSLGGLAVEQYF. The CDR3 DNA is TGTGCCAGCAGCTTAGGAGGACTAGCAGTCGAGCAGTACTTC.

DNA of the CDR3: TGCGCCAGCAGCTTAGGGGGCGCGGGCACCGGGGAGCTGTTTTTT. It translates to CASSLGGAGTGELFF. The rearrangement links TRBV5-1 to TRBJ2-2, with 7 bases lining up with TRBD1. Germline V gene sequence: CDR1 SGHRS, CDR2 YFSETQ. CDR3 length equals 15 residues. The junction had 5 bases not matched to a gene; V was cut back by 2 bases and J by 4 bases.

V gene TRBV5-1 combines with J gene TRBJ1-4, with TRBD1 identical over 8 bases. The CDR3 has 14 residues. Looked up from germline, CDR1 is SGHRS and CDR2 is YFSETQ. The J segment lost 8 bases and the V segment lost 5 bases, leaving 8 bases of the junction unmatched. CDR3 DNA sequence: TGCGCCAGCAGAAACGACAGGGGCCGGGAAAAACTGTTTTTT. This sequence encodes CASRNDRGREKLFF.

The chain has TRBV6-5 and TRBJ1-2, with D unclear. This CDR3 has 13 amino acids. V gave up 2 bases and J gave up 2 bases, with 6 bases separating them. The V gene's germline CDR1 is MNHEY and CDR2 SVGAGI. The CDR3 nucleotides read TGTGCCAGCAGTTACAACGGAAACTATGGCTACACCTTC. Translation gives CASSYNGNYGYTF.

V gene TRBV5-1 combines with J gene TRBJ2-3; D not resolved. The germline V and J ends were trimmed by 4 bases and 5 bases, with 17 bases remaining between them. This CDR3 has 15 residues. Per the germline V gene, CDR1 is SGHRS and CDR2 is YFSETQ. DNA of the CDR3: TGCGCCAGCAGCCTCCCGGCCCGAAGAGGAGATACGCAGTATTTT. Translation: CASSLPARRGDTQYF. Using reference TRBV5-1 and TRBJ2-3 for the parts outside the CDR3, the full variable domain is KAGVTQTPRYLIKTRGQQVTLSCSPISGHRSVSWYQQTPGQGLQFLFEYFSETQRNKGNFPGRFSGRQFSNSRSEMNVSTLELGDSALYLCASSLPARRGDTQYFGPGTRLTVL.

The rearrangement links TRBV6-5 to TRBJ1-2; TRBD1 might be the D (5 bases). Trimming cost V 6 bases and J 4 bases, with 12 bases left between them. This CDR3 region has 13 residues. In germline, CDR1 is MNHEY, CDR2 SVGAGI. The CDR3 DNA sequence: TGTGCCAGCAGCTTCGACAGCTTCTATGGCTACACCTTC. Protein: CASSFDSFYGYTF.

J is TRBJ2-7 and V is TRBV14; 10 bases align to TRBD2. The CDR3 is made up of 16 amino acids. J lost 6 bases, V lost 0 bases, and 8 bases had no gene match. CDR1 SGHDN and CDR2 FVKESK come from the germline V gene. The chain's CDR3 is CASSQDLAGAYSEQYF. The CDR3 coding sequence is TGTGCCAGCAGCCAAGATCTAGCGGGAGCTTATTCCGAGCAGTACTTC. Looking up the rest from reference TRBV14 and TRBJ2-7 gives the full variable domain: EAGVTQFPSHSVIEKGQTVTLRCDPISGHDNLYWYRRVMGKEIKFLLHFVKESKQDESGMPNNRFLAERTGGTYSTLKVQPAELEDSGVYFCASSQDLAGAYSEQYFGPGTRLTVT.

This clone was detected a few times. The chain links TRBV7-9 to TRBJ1-2; possible D gene TRBD1, 6 bases. V was clipped by 5 bases and J by 5 bases, with 9 bases between them. From germline, CDR1 is SEHNR and CDR2 FQNEAQ (reference sequence). CDR3 length: 12 residues. CDR3 DNA: TGTGCCAGCAGCAAACAGGGTTATGGCTACACCTTC. This codes for CASSKQGYGYTF. The variable domain in full, completed from reference TRBV7-9 and TRBJ1-2, reads DTGVSQNPRHKITKRGQNVTFRCDPISEHNRLYWYRQTLGQGPEFLTYFQNEAQLEKSRLLSDRFSAERPKGSFSTLEIQRTEQGDSAMYLCASSKQGYGYTFGSGTRLTVV.

A note on this clone: Other DNA sequences of this sample code for an identical CDR3. The chain links TRBV11-3 to TRBJ1-1, with a weak D call TRBD1 (5 bases). With 0 bases removed from V and 7 bases from J, the gap between germline ends came to 18 bases. Germline lookup yields CDR1 SGHNT and CDR2 YENEEA. The CDR3 has 16 amino acids. CDR3 sequence (DNA): TGTGCCAGCAGCTTAGATGGGCGGGGGGGAGAAGATGAAGCTTTCTTT. Its translation: CASSLDGRGGEDEAFF.

V and J are TRBV9 and TRBJ1-1; D not resolved. Germline lookup yields CDR1 SGDLS and CDR2 YYNGEE. V was shortened by 2 bases and J by 0 bases, with 5 bases between the two germline ends. The length of the CDR3 is 13 residues. The DNA for the CDR3 is TGTGCCAGCAGCGTTGCGGTGAACACTGAAGCTTTCTTT. Translation: CASSVAVNTEAFF.

V and J are TRBV11-1 and TRBJ2-2; maybe TRBD2 (6 bases). V shed 7 bases and J shed 4 bases, with 19 bases lying between them. This CDR3 contains 16 residues. Germline lookup yields CDR1 SGHAT and CDR2 FQDESV (reference sequence). DNA for the CDR3: TGTGCCAGCACAAGAGGGCAGGGAGGCCTCACCGGGGAGCTGTTTTTT. Translated: CASTRGQGGLTGELFF.

The V call is TRBV10-3, the J call TRBJ2-3; weak D call: TRBD2 (6 bases). This CDR3 is built from 12 residues. CDR1 and CDR2 (germline): ENHRY, SYGVKD. V gave up 8 bases and J gave up 5 bases, with 11 bases separating them. CDR3 region: CAILRGGDTQYF. CDR3 nucleotides: TGTGCCATCCTTCGGGGAGGAGATACGCAGTATTTT.

CDR3 bases: TGTGCCAGCAGCTCAATACAGGGCGCCAGTTTCAATGAGCAGTTCTTC. Translating gives CASSSIQGASFNEQFF. The chain uses TRBV5-6 and TRBJ2-1, with D perhaps TRBD1 (6 bases). Germline CDR1 reads SGHDT; CDR2 reads YYEEEE. V was pared by 3 bases and J by 6 bases, with 19 bases between. The CDR3 spans 16 residues.

J is TRBJ2-1 and V is TRBV5-1; the match to TRBD2 covers 14 bases. Germline-derived CDR1 and CDR2 are SGHRS and YFSETQ. There are 15 residues in the CDR3. Trimming cost V 4 bases and J 9 bases; bases outside gene matches: 6. CDR3 residues: CASSGTSGSGGEQFF. The DNA for the CDR3 is TGCGCCAGCAGCGGGACTAGCGGGAGTGGTGGTGAGCAGTTCTTC.

The V gene is TRBV5-4, the J gene TRBJ2-1, with D tentatively TRBD2 (5 bases). The CDR3 has 16 residues. Trimming shortened V by 1 base and J by 1 base, and 12 bases separated the two germline ends. Germline CDR1 reads SGHNT; CDR2 reads YYREEE (reference sequence). The CDR3 DNA reads as TGTGCCAGCAGCTTGCGTCACCCGGGGTCCTACAATGAGCAGTTCTTC. Protein: CASSLRHPGSYNEQFF.

V is TRBV19 and J is TRBJ1-1; D is undetermined. Trimming took 4 bases from V and 3 from J, leaving 12 bases between them. The CDR3 length is 14 residues. CDR1 and CDR2 (germline): LNHDA, SQIVND (reference sequence). The CDR3, as DNA: TGTGCCAGTAGTAAGGCAGAGAAGTACACTGAAGCTTTCTTT. It codes for CASSKAEKYTEAFF.

This clone turned up a few times. The chain has TRBV2 and TRBJ1-2; D unclear. This CDR3 is built from 13 residues. CDR1 is SNHLY, CDR2 FYNNEI, per germline. The germline V and J ends were trimmed by 4 bases and 2 bases, with 8 bases remaining between them. This chain's CDR3 is CASSVGENYGYTF. The CDR3 bases are TGTGCCAGCAGTGTTGGGGAGAACTATGGCTACACCTTC.